This T cell receptor (beta chain) was profiled in a study of neurological immune-mediated disorders. TCRdb ran MiXCR on the 5' RACE reads and lists one entry per CDR3 protein. The sample lists fewer than 40,000 distinct CDR3 sequences, approximately 5.2% occurring once. This clonotype was detected only a few times. The V end lost 2 bases, the J end lost 5 bases, and 7 bases lay between the germline ends. Germline V gene sequence: CDR1 SGHTA, CDR2 FQGTGA. This CDR3 is built from 13 residues. This clonotype originated in a woman aged 45-60 years in good health. Sequences were obtained from CD4+ T cells from blood. The J gene is TRBJ1-5, the V gene TRBV7-3; D not resolved. For the CDR3, the DNA is TGTGCCAGCAGCTTAGACCTGGATCAGCCCCAGCATTTT. Translation: CASSLDLDQPQHF.